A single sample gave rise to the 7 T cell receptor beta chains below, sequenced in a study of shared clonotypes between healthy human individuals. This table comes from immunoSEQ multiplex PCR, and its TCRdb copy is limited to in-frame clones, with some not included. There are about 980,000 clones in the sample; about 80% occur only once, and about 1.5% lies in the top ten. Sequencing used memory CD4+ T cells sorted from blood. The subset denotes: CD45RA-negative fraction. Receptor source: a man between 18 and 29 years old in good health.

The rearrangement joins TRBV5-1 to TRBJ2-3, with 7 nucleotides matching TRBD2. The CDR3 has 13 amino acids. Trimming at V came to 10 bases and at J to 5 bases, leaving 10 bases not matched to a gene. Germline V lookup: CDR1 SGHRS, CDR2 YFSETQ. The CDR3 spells CASSGPSGDTQYF. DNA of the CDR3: TGCGCCTCTAGCGGCCCCTCGGGAGATACGCAGTATTTT.

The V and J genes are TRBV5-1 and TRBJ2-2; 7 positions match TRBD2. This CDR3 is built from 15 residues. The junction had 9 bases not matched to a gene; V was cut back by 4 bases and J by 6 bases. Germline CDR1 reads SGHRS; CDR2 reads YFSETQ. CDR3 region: CASSAGTNPAGELFF. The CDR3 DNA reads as TGCGCCAGCAGCGCCGGGACTAACCCCGCCGGGGAGCTGTTTTTT.

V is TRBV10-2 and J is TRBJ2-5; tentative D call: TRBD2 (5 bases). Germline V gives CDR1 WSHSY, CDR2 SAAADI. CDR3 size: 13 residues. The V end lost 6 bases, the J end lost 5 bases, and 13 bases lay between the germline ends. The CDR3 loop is CASSLGLAETQYF. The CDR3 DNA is TGCGCCAGCAGCTTAGGACTTGCGGAGACCCAGTACTTC.

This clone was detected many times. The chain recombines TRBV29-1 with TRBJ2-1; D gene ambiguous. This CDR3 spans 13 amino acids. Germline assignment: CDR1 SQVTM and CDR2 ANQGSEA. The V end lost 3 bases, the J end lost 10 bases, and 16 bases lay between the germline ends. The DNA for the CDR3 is TGCAGCGTTGAGTCTAGACCGGATGGGGAGCAGTTCTTC. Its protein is CSVESRPDGEQFF.

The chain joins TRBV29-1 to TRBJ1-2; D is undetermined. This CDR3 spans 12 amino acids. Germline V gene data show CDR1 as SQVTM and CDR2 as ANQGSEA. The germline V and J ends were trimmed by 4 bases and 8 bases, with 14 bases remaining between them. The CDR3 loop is CSVGSDPQGYTF. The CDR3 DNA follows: TGCAGCGTTGGATCGGATCCACAAGGCTACACCTTC.

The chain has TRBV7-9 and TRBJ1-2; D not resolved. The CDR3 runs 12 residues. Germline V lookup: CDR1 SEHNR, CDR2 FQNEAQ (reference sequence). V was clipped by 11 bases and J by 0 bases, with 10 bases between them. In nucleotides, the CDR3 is TGTGCCGCCGAAAGATCTAACTATGGCTACACCTTC. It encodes CAAERSNYGYTF.

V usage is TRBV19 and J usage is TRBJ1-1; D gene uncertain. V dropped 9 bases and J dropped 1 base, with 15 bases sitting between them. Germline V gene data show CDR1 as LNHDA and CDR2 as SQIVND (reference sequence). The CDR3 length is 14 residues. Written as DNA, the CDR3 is TGTGCCAGCGATCGTGGGCAGTGGAACACTGAAGCTTTCTTT. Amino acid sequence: CASDRGQWNTEAFF.